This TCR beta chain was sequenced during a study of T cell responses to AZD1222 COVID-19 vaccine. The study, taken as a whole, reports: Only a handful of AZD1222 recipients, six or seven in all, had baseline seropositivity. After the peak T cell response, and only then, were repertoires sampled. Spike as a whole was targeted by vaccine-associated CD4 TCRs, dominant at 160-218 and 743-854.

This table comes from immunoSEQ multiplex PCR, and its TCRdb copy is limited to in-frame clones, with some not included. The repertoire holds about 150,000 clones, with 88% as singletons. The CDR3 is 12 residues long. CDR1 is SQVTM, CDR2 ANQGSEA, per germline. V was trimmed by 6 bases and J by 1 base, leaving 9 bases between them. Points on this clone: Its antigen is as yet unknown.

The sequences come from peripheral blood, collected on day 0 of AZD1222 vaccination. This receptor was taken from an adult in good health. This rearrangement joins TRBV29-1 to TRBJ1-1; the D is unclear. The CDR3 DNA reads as TGCAGCGTGACTCCAGGGAACACTGAAGCTTTCTTT. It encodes CSVTPGNTEAFF.